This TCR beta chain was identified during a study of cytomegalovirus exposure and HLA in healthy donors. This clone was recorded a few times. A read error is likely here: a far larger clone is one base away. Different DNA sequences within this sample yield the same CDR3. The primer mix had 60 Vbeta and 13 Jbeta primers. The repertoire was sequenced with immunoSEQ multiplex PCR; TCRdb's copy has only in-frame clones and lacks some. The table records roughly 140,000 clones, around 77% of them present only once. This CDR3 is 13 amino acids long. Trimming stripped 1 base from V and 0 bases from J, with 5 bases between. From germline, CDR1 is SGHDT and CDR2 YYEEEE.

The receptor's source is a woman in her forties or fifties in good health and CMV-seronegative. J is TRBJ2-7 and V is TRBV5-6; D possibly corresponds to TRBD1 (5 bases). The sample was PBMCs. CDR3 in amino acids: CASSLRGSYEQYF. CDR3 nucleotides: TGTGCCAGCAGCTTGAGGGGCTCCTACGAGCAGTACTTC.